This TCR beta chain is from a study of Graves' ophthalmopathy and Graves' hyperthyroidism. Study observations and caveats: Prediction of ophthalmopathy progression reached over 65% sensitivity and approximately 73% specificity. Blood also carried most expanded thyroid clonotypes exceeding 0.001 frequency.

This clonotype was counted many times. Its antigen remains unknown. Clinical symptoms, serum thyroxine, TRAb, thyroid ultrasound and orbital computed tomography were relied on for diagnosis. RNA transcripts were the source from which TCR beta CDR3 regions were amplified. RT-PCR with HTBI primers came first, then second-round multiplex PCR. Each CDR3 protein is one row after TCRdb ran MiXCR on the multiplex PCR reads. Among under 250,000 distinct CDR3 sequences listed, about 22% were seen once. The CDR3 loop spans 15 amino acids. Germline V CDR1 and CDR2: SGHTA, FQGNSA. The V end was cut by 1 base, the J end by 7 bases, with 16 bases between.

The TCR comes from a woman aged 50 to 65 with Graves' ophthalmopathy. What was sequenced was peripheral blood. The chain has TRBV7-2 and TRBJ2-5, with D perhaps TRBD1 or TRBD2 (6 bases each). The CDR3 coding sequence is TGTGCCAGCAGCTTAGATTCCGGGGGCCTCTGGACCCAGTACTTC. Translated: CASSLDSGGLWTQYF.